Below are 10 T cell receptor beta chains sequenced from a single sample in a study of graft-versus-host responses after intestinal transplantation. Clones were sequenced by immunoSEQ multiplex PCR, and TCRdb holds only the in-frame ones, with some missing. This sample yields more than 65,000 clones, of which about 91% are seen a single time; 7.6% belongs to the top ten. No antigens are known for them. The material was unstimulated CD8+ T cells sorted from spleen or lymph node cells, obtained before transplant. These receptors were collected from a human donor who was the organ donor for an intestinal transplant.

Comment on this clone: Other DNA sequences in the same sample also yield this CDR3. V is TRBV30 and J is TRBJ2-3; D unresolved. The CDR3 covers 12 residues. Germline CDR1 GTSNPN, CDR2 SVGIG (reference sequence). The CDR3 region has the DNA TGTGCTGAACTGAAGGACACAGATACGCAGTATTTT. It yields the protein CAELKDTDTQYF.

The V gene is TRBV29-1, the J gene TRBJ2-1, with 8 bases aligning to TRBD2. V gave up 4 bases and J gave up 3 bases; unmatched junction bases: 5. Germline-derived CDR1 and CDR2 are SQVTM and ANQGSEA. There are 14 residues in the CDR3. The CDR3 reads CSVAAGGNYNEQFF. As DNA, the CDR3 is TGCAGCGTTGCGGCGGGAGGCAACTACAATGAGCAGTTCTTC.

The chain carries TRBV4-1 and TRBJ2-7; the D is unclear. The germline gives CDR1 MGHRA, CDR2 YSYEKL. The CDR3 extends over 15 amino acids. V lost 4 bases, J lost 2 bases, and 15 bases lay in between. The CDR3 sequence is CASSPTSESTYEQYF. CDR3 in DNA: TGCGCCAGCAGCCCCACAAGTGAGAGCACCTACGAGCAGTACTTC.

CDR3 loop: CASSLEGQCTEAFF. CDR3 nucleotides: TGTGCCAGCAGCTTAGAAGGTCAGTGCACTGAAGCTTTCTTT. The V call is TRBV7-6, the J call TRBJ1-1, with D unresolved. CDR3 size: 14 residues. V was cut by 1 base and J by 4 bases, with 10 bases left in between. In germline, CDR1 is SGHVS, CDR2 FNYEAQ.

This clone was recorded only once. The chain links TRBV27 to TRBJ2-3, with 8 bases that match TRBD1. The CDR3 extends over 15 amino acids. Germline CDR1 reads MNHEY; CDR2 reads SMNVEV (reference sequence). V dropped 2 bases and J dropped 0; count of bases not matched to a gene: 1. CDR3 amino acids: CASSLQGASTDTQYF. The CDR3 nucleotides read TGTGCCAGCAGTTTACAGGGGGCTAGCACAGATACGCAGTATTTT.

This clone turned up a few times. The chain combines TRBV7-3 with TRBJ2-1, with 8 bases that match TRBD1. CDR1 SGHTA and CDR2 FQGTGA come from the germline V gene. This CDR3 is built from 13 residues. Losses at the gene ends were 5 bases for V and 7 bases for J; bases not matched to a gene: 4. For the CDR3, the DNA is TGTGCCAGCAGCCCAACAGGGGGAAATGAGCAGTTCTTC. Protein: CASSPTGGNEQFF.

The V and J genes are TRBV7-9 and TRBJ2-7, with 14 bases identical to TRBD2. Germline V CDR1 and CDR2: SEHNR, FQNEAQ (reference sequence). CDR3 length: 17 residues. With V trimmed by 4 bases and J by 0 bases, 5 bases remained unmatched. This CDR3 is CASSSLGTSGSSYEQYF. The CDR3 nucleotides read TGTGCCAGCAGCTCGCTCGGGACTAGCGGGAGCTCCTACGAGCAGTACTTC.

The chain uses TRBV5-4 and TRBJ1-2, with D unresolved. Trimming pared 6 bases from V and 4 bases from J, leaving 13 bases between. This CDR3 is built from 13 residues. CDR1 is SGHNT and CDR2 is YYREEE in the germline V gene (reference sequence). The CDR3 is CASTYSASYGYTF. CDR3 DNA: TGTGCCAGCACTTACTCAGCTAGCTATGGCTACACCTTC.

V usage is TRBV28 and J usage is TRBJ2-7; D perhaps matches TRBD1 (6 bases). The ends were cut back, 5 bases at V and 2 bases at J, with 16 bases in the middle. The V gene's germline CDR1 is MDHEN and CDR2 SYDVKM. CDR3 length: 15 amino acids. The CDR3 nucleotides are TGTGCCAGCAGTGGGCCAAGGACAGCAGCCTACGAGCAGTACTTC. Translating gives CASSGPRTAAYEQYF.

The chain links TRBV5-6 to TRBJ2-7; TRBD1 or TRBD2 may be the D gene (5 bases each). The V gene lost 3 bases and the J gene lost 2 bases, with 12 bases spanning the gap. The CDR3 is made up of 14 amino acids. Germline lookup yields CDR1 SGHDT and CDR2 YYEEEE. The CDR3 sequence is CASSSGTVPYEQYF. For the CDR3, the DNA is TGTGCCAGCAGCTCGGGGACGGTCCCCTACGAGCAGTACTTC.